This TCR beta chain is drawn from a study of T cell responses to AZD1222 COVID-19 vaccine. The study's findings and limits: Only a handful of AZD1222 recipients, more than five in all, had baseline seropositivity. The study reported that nearly half of spike-specific TCRs target unmutated variant regions. The donor group comprised mostly white British people and more females; the analysis possibly underestimated clonal diversity.

Pooling was applied to second doses at about 4 or about 12 weeks. The table came from immunoSEQ multiplex PCR; TCRdb's copy has only in-frame clones and leaves some out. The table lists 90,000 to 120,000 clones, 85% to 95% of them singletons. As regards this clone: Its antigen is unidentified.

This CDR3 contains 13 residues. V lost 3 bases and J lost 8, with 13 bases in between. CDR1 and CDR2 from the germline V gene are MNHEY and SMNVEV (reference sequence). This receptor was taken from an adult who received the AZD1222 COVID-19 vaccine. The sequences come from peripheral blood, collected 28 days after the second AZD1222 dose. This chain uses TRBV27 with TRBJ1-1; D remains ambiguous. CDR3 nucleotides: TGTGCCAGCAGTTTCGGGCAAGGAAAAGAAGCTTTCTTT. Protein: CASSFGQGKEAFF.